Described below is a single T cell receptor beta chain sequence and its context. This clonotype was counted at least ten times. Its antigen is not yet known. There are no base qualities to consult, and no much larger clone falls within one base. Including cysteine and phenylalanine, the CDR3 has 10 amino acids. Only CDR3 DNA is held: 30 bases, read in frame from base 1. V and J lose 8 bases and 7 bases, and a span of 8 bases separates them. Based on the germline V gene, the CDR1 and CDR2 sequences are SNHLY and FYNNEI. The TCR beta CDR3 regions were amplified from the RNA transcripts. The first round of RT-PCR for the TCR CDR3 was performed with the HTBI primer set and the Qiagen OneStep RT-PCR kit. Libraries were constructed in a second round of multiplex PCR, after which size selection and purification were carried out. Sequencing of the libraries was done on an Illumina HiSeq2000 using paired-end 100 bp reads. Turning to the authors' computational methods: SOAPnuke was used to process the raw data, removing reads that contained adapters or uncalled bases, had a mean Phred below 15, or lacked an exact match to the constant primer or identifier. High-quality paired reads were merged using COPE v1.2.5, and each unique nucleotide sequence was defined as a clonotype. MiTCR v1.1 was used to align the clonotypes against IMGT TRBV, TRBD and TRBJ reference segments. The analysis was restricted to V-J combinations with a frequency above 0.0001, which together covered about 99% of the repertoires. A TCS score was defined as the ratio between F50 (clonal expansion) and ExV (chaos), using BLOSUM62-based TCRdist between CDR3 peptides within each V-J. Welch's t-statistics and random forest reduced around 550 V-J features to about 12, which were used in a naive Bayes classifier (R e1071). Clones were called with MiXCR by TCRdb after fastp trimmed the public reads at Q25, and only in-frame beta chains were retained. Each CDR3 protein appears once, grouped with its most common genes and DNA. The V and J calls and clone size come from TCRdb's table, not from the authors' own analysis. The sample table records 560,000 or so distinct CDR3 sequences; 35% to 55% of these occur just once. The leading ten clones occupy 8.2% of the sample.

This record belongs to a study of T cells in Graves' hyperthyroidism and ophthalmopathy (dated by TCRdb to between 2019 and 2020). Regarding the study in general: To identify distinguishing TCR V-J signatures, a discovery cohort of around 100 patients was used, comprising fewer than 45 with Graves' ophthalmopathy and around 57 with stable Graves' hyperthyroidism. Whether ophthalmopathy could be predicted prospectively was tested in an independent validation cohort made up of about 18 hyperthyroidism patients plus 17 patients who later progressed to ophthalmopathy. The 75 to 100 discovery patients were divided at random into training and test sets in a 7:3 ratio. In addition, the study compared T-cell repertoires in thyroid tissue and in blood from roughly 6 Graves' hyperthyroidism patients. After sampling, hyperthyroidism patients received methimazole starting at 30 mg daily, and ophthalmopathy patients received high-dose intravenous methylprednisolone. The paper reports TCR Vbeta CDR3 sequencing of some 140 peripheral blood samples: around 45 ophthalmopathy, under 80 hyperthyroidism and around 17 progressor patients. The study at large found these results: A model built on a 13 V-J signature distinguished ophthalmopathy from stable hyperthyroidism, reaching 85% to 90% sensitivity and about 81% specificity in cross-validation and 80%/75% in testing. Sample size was not statistically predetermined, and blinding of investigators to group allocation was not performed. In validation, the model predicted progression to ophthalmopathy with just under 71% sensitivity and less than 75% specificity, a median of around six months before onset. Most expanded thyroid clonotypes (frequency above 0.001) were also detected in blood, suggesting blood repertoires may reflect thyroid immune responses.

A patient counted as having stable Graves' hyperthyroidism if no progression to ophthalmopathy occurred over 18 months of follow-up. Hyperthyroidism patients were newly diagnosed, had a disease duration of under 2 months, and were aged 18 to 65 years. Exclusion was applied to patients with uncontrolled infections, other autoimmune diseases, pregnancy or lactation. Clinical symptoms, serum thyroxine and TRAb, thyroid ultrasound, and orbital computed tomography formed the basis for the diagnoses. Total RNA was extracted with Trizol reagent, and quality was checked on an Agilent 2100 Bioanalyzer. The V gene is TRBV2 and the J gene is TRBJ1-2, with TRBD1 perhaps the D gene, on 5 matching bases. Sequencing used peripheral blood or thyroid tissue (not recorded which). This clonotype originated in a woman aged 18-30 years with Graves' hyperthyroidism. Donor details come from another sample of the same person, matched by shared clones. The base sequence is TGTGCCAGCGGGGGTGGTGGCTACACCTTC. This codes for CASGGGGYTF. The full variable domain, completed from the reference TRBV2 and TRBJ1-2 proteins outside the CDR3, reads EPEVTQTPSHQVTQMGQEVILRCVPISNHLYFYWYRQILGQKVEFLVSFYNNEISEKSEIFDDQFSVERPDGSNFTLKIRSTKLEDSAMYFCASGGGGYTFGSGTRLTVV.